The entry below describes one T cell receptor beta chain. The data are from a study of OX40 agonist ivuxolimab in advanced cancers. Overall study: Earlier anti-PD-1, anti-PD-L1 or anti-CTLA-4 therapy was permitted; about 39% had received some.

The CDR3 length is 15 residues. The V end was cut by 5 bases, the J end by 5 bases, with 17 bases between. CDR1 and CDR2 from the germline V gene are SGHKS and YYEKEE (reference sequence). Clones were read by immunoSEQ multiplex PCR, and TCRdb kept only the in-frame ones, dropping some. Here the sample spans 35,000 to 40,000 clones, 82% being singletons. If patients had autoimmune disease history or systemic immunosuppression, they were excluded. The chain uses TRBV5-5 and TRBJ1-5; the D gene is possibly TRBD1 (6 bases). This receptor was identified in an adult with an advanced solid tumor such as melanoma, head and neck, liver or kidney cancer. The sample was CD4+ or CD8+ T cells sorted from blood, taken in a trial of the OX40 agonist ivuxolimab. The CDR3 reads CASRRTVLDDQPQHF. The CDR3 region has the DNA TGTGCCAGCAGACGGACAGTTTTGGACGATCAGCCCCAGCATTTT.